The entry below gives a single T cell receptor (beta chain) sequence along with its context. Its antigen specificity is not known. Base qualities were left out, and no much larger clone turns up one base away. Library preparation was by the immunoSEQ multiplex PCR assay. Following the manufacturer's protocol, the hsTCRB Kit was used to amplify rearranged TCR beta chain sequences. An Illumina MiSeq was used to sequence the TCRB libraries. As for the original processing: The proprietary platform of the kit vendor was used for demultiplexing, trimming and gene mapping. This is the immuneACCESS table as TCRdb keeps it, with only in-frame sequences that have V and J called. A part of the clones is gone; compared with another copy, unresolved V genes explain less than half, and the rest is unexplained. V, J and clone size are those of that table, while D and trimming were read from the DNA. In all, the sample holds around 26,000 clones, and 93% of those were seen once. Clones ranked in the top ten supply roughly 1.3% of the sample.

These data belong to a study of a mutant IDH1 vaccine in newly diagnosed glioma (dated by TCRdb to the early 2020s). For the study in its entirety: The approximately 33 treated patients were 62.5% male and roughly 40% female, with a mean age of around 40 years. Before enrollment, most patients had been given radiochemotherapy with temozolomide as standard therapy, while the rest had received either radiotherapy alone or temozolomide alone. Six visits were used for peripheral blood collection: V03 (baseline), V05, V07, V10, V12 and V13. Longitudinal TCRB deep sequencing was done for about two dozen treated patients, wherever samples were available for exploratory analyses. What the authors observed across the whole study: No apparent relationship was observed between pseudoprogression and alterations in the top peripheral T cell clonotypes detected by TCRB sequencing. Selection of PBMC samples for TCRB deep sequencing was based on availability. Immune responses induced by the vaccine were seen in 90% to 95% of patients across multiple MHC alleles. It was noted by the authors that analyses of patient blood samples could not be reproduced owing to sample limitations.

What the time point label conveys for this sample: baseline, week 1 (first vaccination visit). In the paper's terms, the treatment or condition label means: pre-vaccination baseline after standard-of-care therapy. Newly diagnosed WHO grade 3 or 4 IDH1-mutant astrocytomas showing loss of nuclear ATRX were present in the donors. The samples were drawn from NOA16, a multicentre, single-arm, open-label phase I trial in Germany that tested a mutant IDH1 peptide vaccine in humans for the first time. Blood drawn at visit V03 was used as the baseline sample for immunogenicity testing. Genomic DNA for TCRB sequencing was extracted from EDTA blood using the DNeasy Blood and Tissue Kit. Clipping removes 1 base from V and 6 bases from J, with 9 as the unmatched junction base count. The CDR3 goes from the cysteine to the phenylalanine over 16 residues. Only CDR3 DNA remains: 48 bases, in frame from the first base. The germline V gene encodes CDR1 SGHAT and CDR2 FQNNGV.

The sequence joins TRBV11-2 to TRBJ2-3, and 8 bases in between align with TRBD2. The sequence was obtained from a man aged 40-50 years with glioma. Sequencing used PBMCs, obtained from a glioma patient treated with radiotherapy, temozolomide or both. Here is the DNA: TGTGCCAGCAGCTTAGCCGCGGGAGGTACGTGGGATACGCAGTATTTT. The translation is CASSLAAGGTWDTQYF. This CDR3, with the reference TRBV11-2 and TRBJ2-3 proteins standing in past its ends, gives the full variable domain EAGVAQSPRYKIIEKRQSVAFWCNPISGHATLYWYQQILGQGPKLLIQFQNNGVVDDSQLPKDRFSAERLKGVDSTLKIQPAKLEDSAVYLCASSLAAGGTWDTQYFGPGTRLTVL.